This TCR beta chain was recorded in a study of control samples from healthy donors and cancer patients. Sequencing used immunoSEQ multiplex PCR; TCRdb keeps in-frame clones, though not all of them. The sample has about 93,000 clones; approximately 90% are singletons. This clone appeared once. CDR3 length: 14 residues. CDR1 and CDR2 from the germline V gene are DFQATT and SNEGSKA (reference sequence). V gave up 3 bases and J gave up 0 bases; unmatched junction bases: 2. The chain couples TRBV20-1 to TRBJ1-3; 7 bases are shared with TRBD1. Sequencing input: blood. The source of this sequence is a woman aged 70-85 years in good health. The chain's CDR3 is CSASTGDSGNTIYF. CDR3 nucleotides: TGCAGTGCTAGTACAGGGGACTCTGGAAACACCATATATTTT.